This is a list of T cell receptor beta chains from one sample in a study of CD4 T cells in relation to SARS-CoV-2 and coronaviruses. Repertoires were generated with immunoSEQ multiplex PCR, while TCRdb's copy carries only in-frame clones and drops some. Among about 35,000 clones listed, around 85% were seen once. These TCRs are of unknown antigen specificity. The sequenced sample consisted of naive CD4+ T cells from PBMCs, cultured in vitro. The receptors come from an adult with COVID-19. Each CDR3 is given with its conserved first and last residue. The D gene is left open where the match is weak. The listing skips clone size in some rows; elsewhere it reads once, few, many or a size class.

j_call: TRBJ2-7
clone_size: NA
v_call: TRBV5-4
d_call: TRBD2
cdr3_nt: TGTGCCAGCAGCTTGGGAAGCGGGAGCTCCTACGAGCAGTACTTC
cdr3_aa: CASSLGSGSSYEQYF

j_call: TRBJ2-7
clone_size: NA
v_call: TRBV11-2
d_call: TRBD2
cdr3_nt: TGTGCCAGCAGTCGCCTTGCAACGGGACTAATCTACGAGCAGTACTTC
cdr3_aa: CASSRLATGLIYEQYF

j_call: TRBJ1-6
clone_size: NA
v_call: TRBV7-8
d_call: NA
cdr3_nt: TGTGCCAGCAGTCCCTACGGTTCCCCCCTCCACTTT
cdr3_aa: CASSPYGSPLHF

j_call: TRBJ2-2
clone_size: NA
v_call: TRBV28
d_call: NA
cdr3_nt: TGTGCCAGTTTACAGGGTACGGGTGCCGGGGAGCTGTTTTTT
cdr3_aa: CASLQGTGAGELFF

j_call: TRBJ1-1
clone_size: NA
v_call: TRBV2
d_call: NA
cdr3_nt: TGTGCTACCACCGACGGGTCAATCTCGATGACGGCTTTCTTT
cdr3_aa: CATTDGSISMTAFF

j_call: TRBJ1-2
clone_size: NA
v_call: TRBV3-1/TRBV3-2
d_call: NA
cdr3_nt: TGTGCCAGCAGCCATTCACCACGAGGGAGTTATGGCTACACCTTC
cdr3_aa: CASSHSPRGSYGYTF

j_call: TRBJ2-3
clone_size: NA
v_call: TRBV4-3
d_call: TRBD2
cdr3_nt: TGCGCCAGCAGCCGCACGCTAGCGGGAGGGCCTTATACGCAGTATTTT
cdr3_aa: CASSRTLAGGPYTQYF

j_call: TRBJ2-1
clone_size: NA
v_call: TRBV28
d_call: NA
cdr3_nt: TGTGCCAGCAGGAGCTTAGTCTTAGCGCCCTCCTACAATGAGCAGTTCTTC
cdr3_aa: CASRSLVLAPSYNEQFF

j_call: TRBJ1-2
clone_size: NA
v_call: TRBV4-2
d_call: TRBD1
cdr3_nt: TGTGCCAGCAGCCAAGAGACGTCAGGGGGTAACTATGGCTACACCTTC
cdr3_aa: CASSQETSGGNYGYTF

j_call: TRBJ2-1
clone_size: NA
v_call: TRBV7-8
d_call: NA
cdr3_nt: TGTGCCAGCAGCGACTGGACAAGGATCGGGAATGAGCAGTTCTTC
cdr3_aa: CASSDWTRIGNEQFF

j_call: TRBJ2-2
clone_size: few
v_call: TRBV6-4
d_call: NA
cdr3_nt: TGTGCCAGCAGTGACTCGGGCACCGGGGAGCTGTTTTTT
cdr3_aa: CASSDSGTGELFF

j_call: TRBJ2-7
clone_size: NA
v_call: TRBV6-6
d_call: TRBD2
cdr3_nt: TGTGCCAGCAGGCTAGCGGGACAAAACAGCGGCCAGCAGTACTTC
cdr3_aa: CASRLAGQNSGQQYF

j_call: TRBJ2-3
clone_size: NA
v_call: TRBV6-2/TRBV6-3
d_call: NA
cdr3_nt: TGTGCCAGCAGTTACGTCACAAACCCCACAGATACGCAGTATTTT
cdr3_aa: CASSYVTNPTDTQYF

j_call: TRBJ2-3
clone_size: NA
v_call: TRBV7-3
d_call: NA
cdr3_nt: TGTGCCAGCAGCCCAGGGGCAGATACGCAGTATTTT
cdr3_aa: CASSPGADTQYF